These 10 T cell receptor beta chains came from one sample sequenced in a study of T cells in pancreatic ductal adenocarcinoma. Data came from immunoSEQ multiplex PCR; TCRdb stores just in-frame clones and leaves some out. Of under 30,000 clones listed, approximately 92% are singletons. Surgery without prior neoadjuvant therapy was the treatment of the selected pancreatic ductal adenocarcinoma patients. The sequencing sample was made of PBMCs. The receptor set was obtained from a human donor with pancreatic ductal adenocarcinoma.

The chain links TRBV2 to TRBJ2-2; the match to TRBD1 covers 9 bases. This CDR3 region has 15 residues. Trimming cost V 5 bases and J 2 bases; bases outside gene matches: 3. Germline V lookup: CDR1 SNHLY, CDR2 FYNNEI. The CDR3 coding sequence is TGTGCCAGCAGTCAGGACAGGGGTAACACCGGGGAGCTGTTTTTT. This gives the protein CASSQDRGNTGELFF.

V gene TRBV4-1 combines with J gene TRBJ2-1; TRBD1 agrees at 8 bases. Germline loops: CDR1 MGHRA, CDR2 YSYEKL. After removal of 0 bases from V and 4 bases from J, the junction contained 8 bases not matched to a gene. This CDR3 is built from 17 residues. The CDR3 region is CASSQDSGTGGYNEQFF. The DNA of the CDR3 is TGCGCCAGCAGCCAAGATAGTGGGACAGGAGGATACAATGAGCAGTTCTTC.

The chain couples TRBV30 to TRBJ2-5; 13 bases are shared with TRBD2. J lost 2 bases, V lost 0 bases, and 3 bases had no gene match. The CDR3 spans 16 residues. Looked up from germline, CDR1 is GTSNPN and CDR2 is SVGIG (reference sequence). The CDR3 protein is CAWSVQGLAGQETQYF. The CDR3 nucleotides read TGTGCCTGGAGTGTACAGGGACTAGCGGGACAAGAGACCCAGTACTTC.

The V and J genes are TRBV5-6 and TRBJ1-2; no reliable D call. Germline CDR1 is SGHDT and CDR2 is YYEEEE. V was cut by 0 bases and J by 0 bases, with 6 bases left in between. This CDR3 is built from 14 residues. CDR3 nucleotide sequence: TGTGCCAGCAGCTTGGGCTCTACTAACTATGGCTACACCTTC. Residues: CASSLGSTNYGYTF.

The rearrangement links TRBV28 to TRBJ2-1; the match to TRBD2 covers 14 bases. The CDR3 has 15 residues. Trimming cost V 5 bases and J 8 bases; bases outside gene matches: 5. Germline-derived CDR1 and CDR2 are MDHEN and SYDVKM. The CDR3 is CASSPGLAGVYEQFF. As DNA, the CDR3 is TGTGCCAGCAGTCCGGGACTAGCGGGAGTCTATGAGCAGTTCTTC.

The rearrangement links TRBV7-2 to TRBJ1-1, with a weak D call TRBD1 (5 bases). CDR1 is SGHTA, CDR2 FQGNSA, per germline. Trimming left V 2 bases short and J 4 bases short, with 11 bases between. There are 14 residues in the CDR3. Here the CDR3 DNA reads TGTGCCAGCAGCTTACCTAGGGGATCCACTGAAGCTTTCTTT. Protein sequence: CASSLPRGSTEAFF.

The genes are TRBV6-6 and TRBJ2-7; D possibly corresponds to TRBD1 (6 bases). The CDR3 has 12 residues. V was pared by 6 bases and J by 2 bases, with 8 bases between. CDR1 MNHNY and CDR2 SVGAGI come from the germline V gene (reference sequence). CDR3 loop: CASSGQTYEQYF. DNA for the CDR3: TGTGCCAGCAGCGGACAGACCTACGAGCAGTACTTC.

V and J are TRBV27 and TRBJ1-6; tentative D call: TRBD1 (6 bases). V dropped 3 bases and J dropped 10 bases, with 19 bases sitting between them. The CDR3 totals 16 residues. Germline CDR1 MNHEY, CDR2 SMNVEV (reference sequence). The CDR3 loop is CASSFGGARAASPLHF. CDR3 sequence (DNA): TGTGCCAGCAGTTTTGGGGGGGCCAGGGCGGCCTCACCCCTCCACTTT.

This clone was seen a handful of times. The chain joins TRBV28 to TRBJ1-1; 7 bases align to TRBD1. Germline assignment: CDR1 MDHEN and CDR2 SYDVKM. The CDR3 contains 14 residues. The V gene end was trimmed by 5 bases and the J gene end by 2 bases; junction bases not matched to a gene: 5. CDR3 nucleotide sequence: TGTGCCAGCAGTCAAGGGGGCCTTAACACTGAAGCTTTCTTT. As protein: CASSQGGLNTEAFF.

This clone was found once. The chain has TRBV7-2 and TRBJ2-5; D not certain. This CDR3 region has 15 residues. V was clipped by 2 bases and J by 4 bases, with 14 bases between them. Germline CDR1 is SGHTA and CDR2 is FQGNSA. The CDR3 loop is CASSLSTAIGETQYF. Written as DNA, the CDR3 is TGTGCCAGCAGCTTATCGACCGCCATCGGAGAGACCCAGTACTTC.